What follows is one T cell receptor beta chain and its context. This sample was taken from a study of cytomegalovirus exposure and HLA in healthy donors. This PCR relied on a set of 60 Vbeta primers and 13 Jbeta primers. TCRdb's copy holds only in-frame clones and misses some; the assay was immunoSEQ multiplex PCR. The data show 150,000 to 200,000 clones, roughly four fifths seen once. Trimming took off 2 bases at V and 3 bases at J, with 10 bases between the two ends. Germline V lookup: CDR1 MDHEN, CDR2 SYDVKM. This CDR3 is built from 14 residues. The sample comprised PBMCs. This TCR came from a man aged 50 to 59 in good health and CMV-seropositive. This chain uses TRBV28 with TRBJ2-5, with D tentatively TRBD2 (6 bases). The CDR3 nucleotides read TGTGCCAGCAGTTTACTGGGCGGGAAAGAGACCCAGTACTTC. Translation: CASSLLGGKETQYF.